The 27 T cell receptor beta chains below all came from one sample that was sequenced in a study of CD8 T cells in ankylosing spondylitis. Each CDR3 protein is one row after TCRdb ran MiXCR on the 5' RACE reads. This repertoire shows roughly 220,000 distinct CDR3 sequences, approximately 16% found once; its top ten account for under 45%. Study results and limitations: It appeared that ankylosing spondylitis blood was characterized by a TCR beta motif of several highly homologous variants.

For these TCRs, the target antigens are not known. The sequencing sample was made of blood, either unsorted or a sorted T cell fraction (not recorded which). The origin of the receptors is a male donor with ankylosing spondylitis.

V is TRBV28 and J is TRBJ2-7; a weak D match, TRBD1 (6 bases). Germline CDR1 MDHEN, CDR2 SYDVKM. The CDR3 covers 16 residues. Trimming shortened V by 4 bases and J by 4 bases, and 20 bases separated the two germline ends. CDR3 residues: CASSYVRGSGPYEQYF. The CDR3 DNA reads as TGTGCCAGCAGTTACGTCAGGGGTTCGGGGCCTTACGAGCAGTACTTC.

Note on this clonotype: The junction shows a germline mismatch at one end, possibly a read error. The J gene is TRBJ1-1, the V gene TRBV7-7, with 9 bases that match TRBD1. This CDR3 spans 18 amino acids. Germline CDR1 reads SSHAT; CDR2 reads FNYEAQ (reference sequence). CDR3 bases: TGTGCTAGCAGCTTGTCCTCACAGGGGGCGGTTCCTGACACTGAAGCTTTCTTT. Encoded protein: CASSLSSQGAVPDTEAFF. Based on the CDR3 plus reference TRBV7-7 and TRBJ1-1, the full variable domain is GAGVSQSPRYKVTKRGQDVTLRCDPISSHATLYWYQQALGQGPEFLTYFNYEAQPDKSGLPSDRFSAERPEGSISTLTIQRTEQRDSAMYRCASSLSSQGAVPDTEAFFGQGTRLTVV.

A few counts support this clonotype. This chain joins TRBV6-5 and TRBJ2-7, with 9 bases that match TRBD1. The V and J ends lost 5 bases and 6 bases, in that order; junction bases with no gene match: 5. The germline V gene has CDR1 MNHEY and CDR2 SVGAGI. CDR3 size: 13 residues. The chain's CDR3 is CASSLQGAGEQYF. The CDR3 bases are TGTGCCAGCAGTCTACAGGGGGCCGGCGAGCAGTACTTC.

This clonotype has only a few counts. V and J are TRBV20-1 and TRBJ2-1, with 11 bases that match TRBD2. The junction had 10 bases not matched to a gene; V was cut back by 5 bases and J by 4 bases. The CDR3 contains 16 residues. Germline CDR1 is DFQATT and CDR2 is SNEGSKA (reference sequence). CDR3 loop: CSARTGTSGRYNEQFF. CDR3 in DNA: TGCAGTGCTCGGACCGGGACTAGCGGACGTTACAATGAGCAGTTCTTC.

This clonotype was seen many times. The chain uses TRBV29-1 and TRBJ2-5; no definite D call. Between the trimmed V and J ends, which lost 6 bases and 1 base, there was a span of 12 bases. The length of the CDR3 is 13 residues. Germline lookup yields CDR1 SQVTM and CDR2 ANQGSEA. As DNA, the CDR3 is TGCAGCGTGAAACCTTGGGTCCAAGAGACCCAGTACTTC. As protein: CSVKPWVQETQYF.

A few counts support this clonotype. The chain couples TRBV14 to TRBJ2-1; D is possibly TRBD1 (5 bases). Trimming cost V 1 base and J 9 bases, with 13 bases left between them. The CDR3 runs 14 residues. Germline-derived CDR1 and CDR2 are SGHDN and FVKESK. The CDR3 spells CASSQVSTAGEQFF. In nucleotides, the CDR3 is TGTGCCAGCAGCCAAGTGTCGACAGCCGGTGAGCAGTTCTTC. Filled out from reference TRBV14 and TRBJ2-1, the complete variable domain reads EAGVTQFPSHSVIEKGQTVTLRCDPISGHDNLYWYRRVMGKEIKFLLHFVKESKQDESGMPNNRFLAERTGGTYSTLKVQPAELEDSGVYFCASSQVSTAGEQFFGPGTRLTVL.

This clonotype turned up a few times. J is TRBJ2-1 and V is TRBV7-9; the match to TRBD2 covers 11 bases. Losses at the gene ends were 6 bases for V and 0 bases for J; bases not matched to a gene: 7. CDR1 and CDR2 (germline): SEHNR, FQNEAQ (reference sequence). This CDR3 is 17 amino acids long. The CDR3, as DNA: TGTGCCAGCAGACTACCCCTAGCGGGAGGCTCCTACAATGAGCAGTTCTTC. Its translation is CASRLPLAGGSYNEQFF.

In its sample, this clonotype was seen a few times. The rearrangement uses TRBV27 and TRBJ1-3; D gene uncertain. CDR1 MNHEY and CDR2 SMNVEV come from the germline V gene (reference sequence). V lost 3 bases to trimming and J lost 1 base, with 10 bases between them. The CDR3 length is 15 residues. The CDR3 spells CASSLSITSGNTIYF. The CDR3 region has the DNA TGTGCCAGCAGTTTGTCCATAACATCTGGAAACACCATATATTTT.

This rearrangement joins TRBV27 to TRBJ2-2; 8 bases match TRBD1. Losses at the gene ends were 6 bases for V and 3 bases for J; bases not matched to a gene: 3. The CDR3 is 14 residues long. Germline lookup yields CDR1 MNHEY and CDR2 SMNVEV (reference sequence). The CDR3 coding sequence is TGTGCCAGCAGAACGGACAGGGACACCGGGGAGCTGTTTTTT. Translated: CASRTDRDTGELFF.

This clonotype was picked up a small number of times. This chain links TRBV4-3 with TRBJ2-7; TRBD2 matches 14 bases. CDR3 length: 20 amino acids. Trimming cost V 0 bases and J 2 bases; bases outside gene matches: 12. Germline V CDR1 and CDR2: LGHNA, YSLEER. The CDR3 loop reads CASSQDSEGLAGDQTYEQYF. The CDR3 DNA reads TGCGCCAGCAGCCAAGATTCCGAGGGACTAGCGGGGGACCAGACCTACGAGCAGTACTTC.

This clonotype was observed a few times. This rearrangement joins TRBV20-1 to TRBJ2-7, with D perhaps matching TRBD1 (6 bases). This CDR3 has 13 residues. V dropped 3 bases and J dropped 2 bases, with 11 bases sitting between them. Looked up from germline, CDR1 is DFQATT and CDR2 is SNEGSKA (reference sequence). In DNA form, the CDR3 reads TGCAGTGCTAGTGCAGGGGCCGCCTACGAGCAGTACTTC. It codes for CSASAGAAYEQYF.

The table lists this clonotype with a few counts. The rearrangement links TRBV30 to TRBJ2-3, with D tentatively TRBD2 (6 bases). Germline V lookup: CDR1 GTSNPN, CDR2 SVGIG (reference sequence). The V end lost 4 bases, the J end lost 0 bases, and 14 bases lay between the germline ends. The CDR3 runs 15 residues. The CDR3 is CAWIGLRDSTDTQYF. Written as DNA, the CDR3 is TGTGCCTGGATAGGTCTGCGGGATAGCACAGATACGCAGTATTTT.

V and J are TRBV6-5 and TRBJ1-5, with D perhaps TRBD1 (6 bases). The ends were cut back, 0 bases at V and 7 bases at J, with 10 bases in the middle. CDR3 length: 14 residues. The germline V gene has CDR1 MNHEY and CDR2 SVGAGI. The DNA for the CDR3 is TGTGCCAGCAGTTACTCGGTTAGGGGGCAGCCCCAGCATTTT. It is translated as CASSYSVRGQPQHF.

Only a few counts were recorded for this clonotype. The chain couples TRBV5-1 to TRBJ2-7; the match to TRBD1 covers 9 bases. This CDR3 comprises 14 residues. The trim removed 5 bases at V and 5 bases at J, leaving 8 bases unmatched. Germline V gene lookup returns CDR1 SGHRS and CDR2 YFSETQ. CDR3 region: CASRLGDRVNEQYF. The CDR3 DNA is TGCGCCAGCAGACTCGGGGACAGGGTGAACGAGCAGTACTTC. Full variable domain (outside the CDR3, taken from reference TRBV5-1 and TRBJ2-7): KAGVTQTPRYLIKTRGQQVTLSCSPISGHRSVSWYQQTPGQGLQFLFEYFSETQRNKGNFPGRFSGRQFSNSRSEMNVSTLELGDSALYLCASRLGDRVNEQYFGPGTRLTVT.

The chain combines TRBV20-1 with TRBJ2-1; 7 bases agree with TRBD2. Germline CDR1 reads DFQATT; CDR2 reads SNEGSKA (reference sequence). The CDR3 has 14 amino acids. Trimming took 0 bases from V and 10 from J; bases not matched to a gene: 9. The CDR3 nucleotides read TGCAGTGCTAGAGACCTGACTAGCCCCCCGGAGCAGTTCTTC. Translating it yields CSARDLTSPPEQFF.

The rearrangement links TRBV7-6 to TRBJ1-1; possibly TRBD1 for D (5 bases). The CDR3 length is 14 residues. CDR1 and CDR2 (germline): SGHVS, FNYEAQ. The V end was cut by 3 bases, the J end by 3 bases, with 11 bases between. The CDR3, as DNA: TGTGCCAGCAGCTTCGAGGGAGGGGACACTGAAGCTTTCTTT. Residues: CASSFEGGDTEAFF.

This clonotype was seen many times. The CDR3 protein is CASSSQTGTGITGELFF. CDR3 in DNA: TGTGCCAGCAGCTCCCAAACCGGGACAGGGATCACCGGGGAGCTGTTTTTT. This chain connects TRBV7-9 to TRBJ2-2, with 9 bases that match TRBD1. The CDR3 runs to 17 residues. V was clipped by 4 bases and J by 4 bases; unmatched bases: 10. The germline gives CDR1 SEHNR, CDR2 FQNEAQ (reference sequence).

This clonotype was detected only a few times. The rearrangement joins TRBV7-9 to TRBJ2-1; 12 positions match TRBD2. Germline V gene data show CDR1 as SEHNR and CDR2 as FQNEAQ (reference sequence). The CDR3 sequence is 16 residues long. Germline trimming cut 5 bases from V and 0 bases from J; bases unmatched to any gene: 2. The CDR3 DNA is TGTGCCAGCAGCAGACTAGCGGGAGCCTCCTACAATGAGCAGTTCTTC. It encodes CASSRLAGASYNEQFF.

The chain links TRBV6-6 to TRBJ2-7, with no clear D. Trimming shortened V by 5 bases and J by 8 bases, and 16 bases separated the two germline ends. CDR1 MNHNY and CDR2 SVGAGI come from the germline V gene (reference sequence). This CDR3 contains 13 residues. The CDR3 here is CASSSLSSTKQYF. The CDR3 coding sequence is TGTGCCAGCAGTAGTTTATCCTCTACGAAGCAGTACTTC.

V gene TRBV12-3 or TRBV12-4 combines with J gene TRBJ2-1, with unresolved D. The CDR3 has 14 residues. Trimming shortened V by 5 bases and J by 9 bases, and 17 bases separated the two germline ends. Here the CDR3 DNA reads TGTGCCAGCAGTCCGGATGGTCTGGACGGTGAGCAGTTCTTC. The encoded protein is CASSPDGLDGEQFF.

In this sample, this clonotype turned up many times. The chain is built from TRBV12-3 or TRBV12-4 and TRBJ1-5; D gene uncertain. V gave up 7 bases and J gave up 3 bases, with 13 bases separating them. This CDR3 is built from 14 residues. In nucleotides, the CDR3 is TGTGCCAGCAACAAAGAGGCCTCCAATCAGCCCCAGCATTTT. Encoded protein: CASNKEASNQPQHF.

This clonotype has a handful of counts. The chain carries TRBV13 and TRBJ2-3; D unresolved. The V gene's germline CDR1 is PRHDT and CDR2 FYEKMQ (reference sequence). Deletions cut 4 bases from V and 3 bases from J, with 5 bases between. This CDR3 comprises 12 residues. CDR3 sequence (DNA): TGTGCCAGCAGCTCCGCAACAGATACGCAGTATTTT. Protein: CASSSATDTQYF.

This clonotype was counted between two and nine times. The chain recombines TRBV27 with TRBJ2-1, with no clear D. The germline V and J ends were trimmed by 2 bases and 10 bases, with 12 bases remaining between them. This CDR3 region has 13 residues. Germline V CDR1 and CDR2: MNHEY, SMNVEV (reference sequence). Here the CDR3 reads CASSLLGPREQFF. The DNA of the CDR3 is TGTGCCAGCAGTTTACTCGGGCCGCGGGAGCAGTTCTTC.

This clonotype showed up just a few times. CDR3 protein: CASTYPVGTTNYGYTF. The CDR3 DNA reads as TGTGCCAGCACGTACCCCGTAGGGACGACTAACTATGGCTACACCTTC. The gene calls are TRBV6-2 or TRBV6-3 and TRBJ1-2, with D tentatively TRBD1 (5 bases). Germline V lookup: CDR1 MNHEY, CDR2 SVGEGT. The CDR3 consists of 16 residues. V shed 7 bases and J shed 0 bases, with 18 bases lying between them.

This clonotype occurred a few times. The V gene is TRBV2, the J gene TRBJ1-2, with a weak D call TRBD1 (5 bases). Germline V CDR1 and CDR2: SNHLY, FYNNEI. Deletions cut 3 bases from V and 4 bases from J, with 12 bases between. The CDR3 spans 14 residues. The CDR3 region is CASSEGGAVYGYTF. The CDR3 DNA sequence: TGTGCCAGCAGTGAGGGGGGAGCCGTCTATGGCTACACCTTC.

This clonotype came up once. This clone may be a read error of a much larger clone one base away. This chain connects TRBV24-1 to TRBJ2-1; a possible D gene is TRBD1 (5 bases). Trimming removed 5 bases at V and 8 bases at J, with 15 bases between. This CDR3 region has 14 residues. The germline V gene has CDR1 KGHDR and CDR2 SFDVKD. The CDR3 region has the DNA TGTGCCACCAGTGGGGGCTACCGCAACGATGAGCAGTTCTTC. Amino acid sequence: CATSGGYRNDEQFF.

V is TRBV6-1 and J is TRBJ2-7, with D hard to call. Germline loops: CDR1 MNHNS, CDR2 SASEGT. Trimming left V 7 bases short and J 3 bases short, with 4 bases between. The CDR3 contains 10 residues. CDR3 region: CASNDYEQYF. The CDR3 nucleotides are TGTGCCAGCAATGACTACGAGCAGTACTTC.